This passage covers 7 T cell receptor beta chains from one sample sequenced in a study of OX40 agonist ivuxolimab in advanced cancers. Libraries were prepared by immunoSEQ multiplex PCR; TCRdb keeps only in-frame clonotypes and omits some of them. The table lists some 70,000 clones, around 86% of them singletons. The sequencing used CD4+ or CD8+ T cells sorted from blood, collected in a trial of the OX40 agonist ivuxolimab. The receptors were gathered from an adult with an advanced solid tumor such as melanoma, head and neck, liver or kidney cancer.

This clone came up a few times. The chain uses TRBV30 and TRBJ2-2; the D is unclear. Trimming stripped 5 bases from V and 7 bases from J, with 11 bases between. The germline V gene encodes CDR1 GTSNPN and CDR2 SVGIG (reference sequence). This CDR3 is built from 12 residues. For the CDR3, the DNA is TGTGCCTGGGGGCCGGTGGGCGGGGAGCTGTTTTTT. It encodes CAWGPVGGELFF.

The DNA of the CDR3 is TGTGCCAGCAGTGGCGGGGGGACCTACGAGCAGTACTTC. It translates to CASSGGGTYEQYF. V and J are TRBV6-5 and TRBJ2-7; 8 positions agree with TRBD2. CDR3 length: 13 residues. V was clipped by 5 bases and J by 2 bases; unmatched bases: 2. Germline CDR1 and CDR2: MNHEY and SVGAGI.

The chain links TRBV5-4 to TRBJ2-1, with 12 bases identical to TRBD2. The CDR3 runs to 17 residues. V gave up 0 bases and J gave up 5 bases; unmatched junction bases: 6. Looked up from germline, CDR1 is SGHNT and CDR2 is YYREEE (reference sequence). In DNA, the CDR3 is TGTGCCAGCAGCTTGGACTTGGGACTAGCGGGCGACAATGAGCAGTTCTTC. This encodes CASSLDLGLAGDNEQFF.

J is TRBJ1-1 and V is TRBV11-2; a weak D match, TRBD1 (6 bases). Trimming took off 5 bases at V and 1 base at J, with 14 bases between the two ends. Germline V CDR1 and CDR2: SGHAT, FQNNGV. The CDR3 is 15 amino acids. The CDR3 region is CASSLLTGQNTEAFF. The CDR3 DNA is TGTGCCAGCAGCCTCCTTACAGGGCAGAACACTGAAGCTTTCTTT.

The J gene is TRBJ1-3, the V gene TRBV19; 7 bases are a match to TRBD1. Germline assignment: CDR1 LNHDA and CDR2 SQIVND (reference sequence). The trim removed 5 bases at V and 0 bases at J, leaving 4 bases unmatched. CDR3 size: 15 residues. CDR3 region: CASSVDRSSGNTIYF. CDR3 DNA sequence: TGTGCCAGTAGTGTGGACAGGAGCTCTGGAAACACCATATATTTT.

This clone was recorded only once. V usage is TRBV5-5 and J usage is TRBJ2-3; D remains ambiguous. V was shortened by 0 bases and J by 2 bases, with 13 bases between the two germline ends. The V gene's germline CDR1 is SGHKS and CDR2 YYEKEE (reference sequence). The CDR3 has 16 residues. The CDR3 nucleotides are TGTGCCAGCAGCTTGGGGTTGGATGAGGTCACAGATACGCAGTATTTT. Translated: CASSLGLDEVTDTQYF. The full variable domain, with the rest looked up from reference TRBV5-5 and TRBJ2-3, is DAGVTQSPTHLIKTRGQQVTLRCSPISGHKSVSWYQQVLGQGPQFIFQYYEKEERGRGNFPDRFSARQFPNYSSELNVNALLLGDSALYLCASSLGLDEVTDTQYFGPGTRLTVL.

The chain couples TRBV27 to TRBJ2-2; D may correspond to TRBD1 or TRBD2 (5 bases each). The V end lost 5 bases, the J end lost 5 bases, and 12 bases lay between the germline ends. Germline CDR1 reads MNHEY; CDR2 reads SMNVEV (reference sequence). This CDR3 is 14 amino acids long. The chain's CDR3 is CASSPGWGTGELFF. The CDR3 DNA sequence: TGTGCCAGCAGTCCCGGGTGGGGGACCGGGGAGCTGTTTTTT.